Listed below are T cell receptor beta chains from one sample, sequenced in a study of identical twins. TCRdb analysed the 5' RACE reads with MiXCR anew, one entry per CDR3 protein. Of some 320,000 distinct CDR3 sequences listed, roughly an eighth are singletons. The same sample was also studied in work on yellow fever vaccine responses in identical twins.

The sample was CD8+ T cells sorted from blood. These TCRs come from a woman aged 18-29 years in good health. Both conserved end residues are part of each CDR3. Each record gives: clone size, J gene, D gene, V gene, CDR3 protein, CDR3 DNA. The D gene is left open where the match is weak. Where a row states a size, it is once, few, many or the class of an expanded clone; other rows omit it.

size: many
J: TRBJ1-5
D: -
V: TRBV24-1
CDR3: CATSAEGGNQPQHF
DNA: TGTGCCACCAGTGCTGAGGGTGGCAATCAGCCCCAGCATTTT

size: few
J: TRBJ2-6
D: -
V: TRBV4-1
CDR3: CASSQEESWVWANVLTF
DNA: TGCGCCAGCAGCCAAGAGGAGAGCTGGGTTTGGGCCAACGTCCTGACTTTC

size: many
J: TRBJ1-2
D: -
V: TRBV3-1
CDR3: CASSQGHWSPHDYGYTF
DNA: TGTGCCAGCAGCCAGGGTCACTGGTCTCCCCACGACTATGGCTACACCTTC

size: many
J: TRBJ2-1
D: -
V: TRBV5-1
CDR3: CASSSRQGPLGGNEQFF
DNA: TGCGCCAGCAGCTCAAGACAGGGACCCCTGGGGGGCAATGAGCAGTTCTTC

size: few
J: TRBJ2-7
D: -
V: TRBV24-1
CDR3: CATSDFASYEQYF
DNA: TGTGCCACCAGTGATTTCGCGAGTTACGAGCAGTACTTC

size: few
J: TRBJ2-7
D: -
V: TRBV24-1
CDR3: CATSASDYSYEQYF
DNA: TGTGCCACCAGTGCTAGCGATTACTCCTACGAGCAGTACTTC

size: few
J: TRBJ2-5
D: -
V: TRBV27
CDR3: CASRFGSGETQYF
DNA: TGTGCCAGCAGGTTTGGGTCTGGGGAGACCCAGTACTTC

size: few
J: TRBJ2-7
D: -
V: TRBV9
CDR3: CASSERPQGRYEQYF
DNA: TGTGCCAGCAGCGAGAGACCGCAGGGTAGATACGAGCAGTACTTC

size: -
J: TRBJ2-3
D: -
V: TRBV13
CDR3: CASSLTGEGTDTQYF
DNA: TGTGCCAGCAGCTTAACGGGGGAGGGCACAGATACGCAGTATTTT

size: few
J: TRBJ2-1
D: TRBD2
V: TRBV20-1
CDR3: CSASEGPGTSGNEQFF
DNA: TGCAGTGCTAGCGAGGGCCCCGGGACTAGCGGCAATGAGCAGTTCTTC

size: many
J: TRBJ2-5
D: -
V: TRBV4-1
CDR3: CASSQDGSRAETQYF
DNA: TGCGCCAGCAGCCAAGATGGTAGCCGGGCGGAGACCCAGTACTTC